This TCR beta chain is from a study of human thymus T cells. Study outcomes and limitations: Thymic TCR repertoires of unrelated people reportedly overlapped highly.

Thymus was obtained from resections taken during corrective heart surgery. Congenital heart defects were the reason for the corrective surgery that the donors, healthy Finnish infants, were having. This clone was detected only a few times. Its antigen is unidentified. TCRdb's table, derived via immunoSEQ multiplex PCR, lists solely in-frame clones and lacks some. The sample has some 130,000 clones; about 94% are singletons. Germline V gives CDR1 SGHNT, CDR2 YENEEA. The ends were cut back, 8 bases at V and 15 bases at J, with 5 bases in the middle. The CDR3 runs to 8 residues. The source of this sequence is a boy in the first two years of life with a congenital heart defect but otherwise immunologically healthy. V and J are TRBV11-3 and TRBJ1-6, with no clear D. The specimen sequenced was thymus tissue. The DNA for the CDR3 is TGTGCCAGCTTAGGCCTCCACTTT. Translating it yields CASLGLHF.